The clone carrying this T cell receptor (beta chain) was seen ten or more times. Its antigen is still unknown. The data originate from a study of beta chain features in type 1 diabetes. Study outcomes and limitations: More deletions and fewer insertions at VDJ junctions were seen in type 1 diabetes patients. Comparison showed that naive, central memory and Treg TCRB repertoires appeared more similar among patients than among healthy donors.

The CDR3 extends over 16 amino acids. V was clipped by 4 bases and J by 0 bases, with 13 bases between them. From germline, CDR1 is LNHNV and CDR2 YYDKDF (reference sequence). Reverse transcription of all isolated RNA meant that expressed TCRB transcripts were sequenced. TCRdb keeps only in-frame clones here, not all; method: immunoSEQ multiplex PCR. The repertoire holds about 340,000 clones, with 8% as singletons. Sort purity for all populations was recorded as exceeding 98%. Sequencing used central memory CD4+ T cells from blood. This chain links TRBV15 with TRBJ2-1; D may be TRBD2 (6 bases). The receptor comes from a woman between 18 and 30 years old in good health. CDR3 amino acids: CATSTRIADSYNEQFF. Here the CDR3 DNA reads TGTGCCACCAGCACGCGAATAGCGGACTCCTACAATGAGCAGTTCTTC.